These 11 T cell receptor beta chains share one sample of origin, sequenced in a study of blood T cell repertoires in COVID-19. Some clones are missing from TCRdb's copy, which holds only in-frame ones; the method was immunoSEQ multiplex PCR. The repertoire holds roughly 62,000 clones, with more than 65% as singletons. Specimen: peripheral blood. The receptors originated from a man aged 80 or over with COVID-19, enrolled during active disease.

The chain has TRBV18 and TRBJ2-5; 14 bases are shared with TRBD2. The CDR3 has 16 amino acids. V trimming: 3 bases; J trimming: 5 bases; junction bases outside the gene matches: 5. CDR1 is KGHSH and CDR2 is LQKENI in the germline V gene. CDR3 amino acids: CASSPGTSGRQETQYF. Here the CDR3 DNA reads TGTGCCAGCTCACCGGGGACTAGCGGGAGACAGGAGACCCAGTACTTC.

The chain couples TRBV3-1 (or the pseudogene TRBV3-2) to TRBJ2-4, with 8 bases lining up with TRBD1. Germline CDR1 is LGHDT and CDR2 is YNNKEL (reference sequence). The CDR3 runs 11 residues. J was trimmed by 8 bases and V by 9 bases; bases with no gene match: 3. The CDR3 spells CASQGADIQYF. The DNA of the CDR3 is TGTGCCAGTCAGGGGGCAGACATTCAGTACTTC.

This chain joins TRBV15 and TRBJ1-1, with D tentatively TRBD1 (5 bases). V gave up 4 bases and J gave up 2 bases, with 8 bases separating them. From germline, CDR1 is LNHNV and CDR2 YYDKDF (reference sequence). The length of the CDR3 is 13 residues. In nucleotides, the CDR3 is TGTGCCACCAGCAAAACAGGAAACACTGAAGCTTTCTTT. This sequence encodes CATSKTGNTEAFF.

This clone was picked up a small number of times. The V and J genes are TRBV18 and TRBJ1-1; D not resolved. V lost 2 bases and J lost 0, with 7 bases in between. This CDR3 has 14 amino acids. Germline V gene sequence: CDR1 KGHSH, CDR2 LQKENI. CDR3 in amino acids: CASSPNTMNTEAFF. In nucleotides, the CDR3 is TGTGCCAGCTCACCAAACACCATGAACACTGAAGCTTTCTTT.

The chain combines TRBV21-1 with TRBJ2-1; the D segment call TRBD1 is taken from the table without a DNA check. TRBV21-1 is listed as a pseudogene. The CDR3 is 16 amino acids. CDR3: CASSSEGRGRNNEQFF. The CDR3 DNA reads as TGTGCCAGCAGCTCAGAGGGCAGGGGGCGAAACAATGAGCAGTTCTTC.

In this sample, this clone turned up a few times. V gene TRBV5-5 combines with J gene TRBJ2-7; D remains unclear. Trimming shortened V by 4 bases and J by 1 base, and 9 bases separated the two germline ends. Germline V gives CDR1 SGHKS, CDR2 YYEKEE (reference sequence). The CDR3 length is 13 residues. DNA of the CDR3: TGTGCCAGCAGCCCAGGTTGGTCCTACGAGCAGTACGTC. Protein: CASSPGWSYEQYV.

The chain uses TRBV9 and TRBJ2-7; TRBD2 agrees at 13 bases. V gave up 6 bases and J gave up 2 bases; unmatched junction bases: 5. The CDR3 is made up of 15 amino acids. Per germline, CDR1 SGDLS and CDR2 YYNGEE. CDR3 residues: CASTLGLAGPYEQYV. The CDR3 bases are TGTGCCAGCACCTTGGGACTAGCGGGACCCTACGAGCAGTACGTC.

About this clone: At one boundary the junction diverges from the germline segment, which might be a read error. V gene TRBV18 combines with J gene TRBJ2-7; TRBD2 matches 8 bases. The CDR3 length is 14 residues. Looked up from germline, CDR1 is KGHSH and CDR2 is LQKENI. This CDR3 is CASSPPSHSGVLDF. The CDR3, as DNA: TGTGCCAGCTCACCACCGAGTCATAGCGGGGTCTTGGACTTC.

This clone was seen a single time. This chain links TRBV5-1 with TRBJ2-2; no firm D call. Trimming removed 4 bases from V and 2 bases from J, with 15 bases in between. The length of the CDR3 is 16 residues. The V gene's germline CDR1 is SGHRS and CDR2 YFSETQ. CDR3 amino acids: CASSTQGAGNTGELFF. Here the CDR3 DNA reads TGCGCCAGCAGCACCCAAGGCGCAGGTAACACCGGGGAGCTGTTTTTT.

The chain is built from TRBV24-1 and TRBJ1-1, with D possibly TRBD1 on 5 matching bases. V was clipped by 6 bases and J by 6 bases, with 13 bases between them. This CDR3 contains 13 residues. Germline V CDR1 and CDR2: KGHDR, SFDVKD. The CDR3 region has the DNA TGTGCCACCAGTCATCAGGGTTACTCTGAAGCTTTCTTT. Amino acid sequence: CATSHQGYSEAFF.

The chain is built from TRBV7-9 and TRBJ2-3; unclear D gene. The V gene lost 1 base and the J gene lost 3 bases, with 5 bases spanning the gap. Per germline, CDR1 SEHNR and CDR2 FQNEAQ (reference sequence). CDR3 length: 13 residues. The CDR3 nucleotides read TGTGCCAGCAGCTTAGGGCAGACAGATACGCAGTATTTT. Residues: CASSLGQTDTQYF. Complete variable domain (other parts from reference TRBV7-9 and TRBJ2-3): DTGVSQNPRHKITKRGQNVTFRCDPISEHNRLYWYRQTLGQGPEFLTYFQNEAQLEKSRLLSDRFSAERPKGSFSTLEIQRTEQGDSAMYLCASSLGQTDTQYFGPGTRLTVL.